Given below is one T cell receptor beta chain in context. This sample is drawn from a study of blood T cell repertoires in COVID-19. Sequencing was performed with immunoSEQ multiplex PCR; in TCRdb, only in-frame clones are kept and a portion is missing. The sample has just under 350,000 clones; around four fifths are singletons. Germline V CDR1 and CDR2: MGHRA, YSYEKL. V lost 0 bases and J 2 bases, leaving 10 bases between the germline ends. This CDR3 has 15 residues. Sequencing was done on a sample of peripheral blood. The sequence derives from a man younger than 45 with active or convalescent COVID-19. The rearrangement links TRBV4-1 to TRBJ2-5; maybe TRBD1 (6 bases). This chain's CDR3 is CASSQDGQIQETQYF. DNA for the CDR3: TGCGCCAGCAGCCAAGATGGACAGATACAAGAGACCCAGTACTTC.